The 26 T cell receptor beta chains reported below all come from one sample, sequenced in a study of blood T cell repertoires in COVID-19. TCRdb keeps only in-frame clones here, not all; method: immunoSEQ multiplex PCR. The data contain fewer than 250,000 clones, 80% to 90% of them singletons. The sequencing sample was made of peripheral blood. The receptors stem from a woman aged 40 to 50 with active or convalescent COVID-19.

The chain is built from TRBV24-1 and TRBJ1-2; possibly TRBD1 for D (6 bases). The germline CDR1 and CDR2 sequences are KGHDR and SFDVKD. Trimming cost V 2 bases and J 3 bases, with 12 bases left between them. The CDR3 is made up of 15 amino acids. The CDR3 bases are TGTGCCACCAGTGATTCCGGCAGGGGAGACTATGGCTACACCTTC. This gives the protein CATSDSGRGDYGYTF.

The chain combines TRBV6-5 with TRBJ1-1; D is possibly TRBD1 (5 bases). Germline CDR1 MNHEY, CDR2 SVGAGI. V was shortened by 3 bases and J by 4 bases, with 12 bases between the two germline ends. The length of the CDR3 is 14 residues. The CDR3 DNA follows: TGTGCCAGCAGTTATCTCAGGGAAGTCACTGAAGCTTTCTTT. This translates into CASSYLREVTEAFF.

The chain has TRBV6-2 or TRBV6-3 and TRBJ1-3; the match to TRBD1 covers 10 bases. The CDR3 is 20 amino acids. The V gene end was trimmed by 4 bases and the J gene end by 4 bases; junction bases not matched to a gene: 19. Germline CDR1 is MNHEY and CDR2 is SVGEGT. The CDR3 protein is CASSFLRTGQGEIPGNTIYF. The CDR3 nucleotides read TGTGCCAGCAGTTTCTTGCGTACCGGACAGGGGGAGATTCCCGGAAACACCATATATTTT.

This chain connects TRBV9 to TRBJ1-2, with 7 bases aligning to TRBD1. The junction had 8 bases not matched to a gene; V was cut back by 0 bases and J by 6 bases. This CDR3 has 15 amino acids. The germline V gene has CDR1 SGDLS and CDR2 YYNGEE. CDR3 sequence: CASSVGGDTGDGYTF. CDR3 nucleotides: TGTGCCAGCAGCGTAGGAGGTGACACAGGGGATGGCTACACCTTC.

The chain has TRBV6-5 and TRBJ1-4; D may be TRBD1 (5 bases). This CDR3 spans 14 amino acids. CDR1 is MNHEY and CDR2 is SVGAGI in the germline V gene. Trimming shortened V by 5 bases and J by 5 bases, and 12 bases separated the two germline ends. CDR3 bases: TGTGCCAGCAGTCGCGACAGCCGGAATGAAAAACTGTTTTTT. The encoded protein is CASSRDSRNEKLFF.

The chain links TRBV7-9 to TRBJ2-5; 7 bases fit TRBD1. From germline, CDR1 is SEHNR and CDR2 FQNEAQ (reference sequence). This CDR3 spans 15 amino acids. Trimming at V came to 4 bases and at J to 4 bases, leaving 9 bases not matched to a gene. Here the CDR3 reads CASSSNTGAGETQYF. CDR3 in DNA: TGTGCCAGCAGCTCAAACACAGGGGCAGGAGAGACCCAGTACTTC.

The chain carries TRBV18 and TRBJ2-3; 12 nucleotides agree with TRBD2. J gave up 2 bases and V 6 bases, and 6 bases lay outside the gene matches. Looked up from germline, CDR1 is KGHSH and CDR2 is LQKENI. The CDR3 length is 16 residues. The DNA of the CDR3 is TGTGCCAGCTCCCCGGGACTAGCGGGTTTCACAGATACGCAGTATTTT. Encoded protein: CASSPGLAGFTDTQYF.

The chain employs TRBV19 and TRBJ1-2, with 11 bases aligning to TRBD1. The CDR3 has 15 amino acids. CDR1 is LNHDA and CDR2 is SQIVND in the germline V gene (reference sequence). J was trimmed by 0 bases and V by 4 bases; bases with no gene match: 1. The DNA for the CDR3 is TGTGCCAGTAGTACGGGACAGGGGGCTAACTATGGCTACACCTTC. This codes for CASSTGQGANYGYTF.

The chain uses TRBV15 and TRBJ2-1; a weak D match, TRBD1 (5 bases). The CDR3 covers 17 residues. CDR1 and CDR2 from the germline V gene are LNHNV and YYDKDF (reference sequence). The V end lost 2 bases, the J end lost 2 bases, and 16 bases lay between the germline ends. This chain's CDR3 is CATSRLGAKPTYNEQFF. Written as DNA, the CDR3 is TGTGCCACCAGCAGACTAGGGGCTAAGCCTACCTACAATGAGCAGTTCTTC.

The chain carries TRBV5-1 and TRBJ1-1; D is undetermined. Trimming cost V 3 bases and J 5 bases, with 8 bases left between them. Germline CDR1 reads SGHRS; CDR2 reads YFSETQ. There are 12 residues in the CDR3. DNA of the CDR3: TGCGCCAGCAGCTACGGAGAGACTGAAGCTTTCTTT. Encoded protein: CASSYGETEAFF.

V usage is TRBV19 and J usage is TRBJ1-1, with D tentatively TRBD1 (6 bases). This CDR3 has 14 residues. CDR1 and CDR2 from the germline V gene are LNHDA and SQIVND (reference sequence). V lost 7 bases and J 4 bases, leaving 16 bases between the germline ends. This CDR3 is CASNPTGIGTEAFF. The DNA of the CDR3 is TGTGCCAGTAACCCGACAGGAATCGGCACTGAAGCTTTCTTT.

The rearrangement joins TRBV7-2 to TRBJ1-6; D is undetermined. Germline V gene sequence: CDR1 SGHTA, CDR2 FQGNSA. The CDR3 runs to 13 residues. The V end lost 5 bases, the J end lost 7 bases, and 9 bases lay between the germline ends. The CDR3 is CASSPQWNSPLHF. The DNA for the CDR3 is TGTGCCAGCAGCCCTCAGTGGAATTCACCCCTCCACTTT.

The V gene is TRBV5-6, the J gene TRBJ1-2, with TRBD1 matching 7 bases. Germline V lookup: CDR1 SGHDT, CDR2 YYEEEE. This CDR3 has 15 residues. J lost 1 base, V lost 0 bases, and 3 bases had no gene match. CDR3 in DNA: TGTGCCAGCAGCTTGGTAGCAGGGGGTAACTATGGCTACACCTTC. Translation gives CASSLVAGGNYGYTF.

Note on this clone: This sample also contains other DNA sequences that code for the same CDR3. This chain links TRBV7-2 with TRBJ1-2, with D hard to call. The germline V and J ends were trimmed by 5 bases and 3 bases, with 13 bases remaining between them. Germline V gene data show CDR1 as SGHTA and CDR2 as FQGNSA. The CDR3 loop spans 14 amino acids. Here the CDR3 reads CASSLSPGDYGYTF. Written as DNA, the CDR3 is TGTGCCAGCAGCCTTAGTCCGGGAGACTATGGCTACACCTTC.

This clone occurred once. The chain joins TRBV7-6 to TRBJ1-5; D is ambiguous. V dropped 5 bases and J dropped 4 bases, with 9 bases sitting between them. In germline, CDR1 is SGHVS, CDR2 FNYEAQ. The CDR3 runs 13 residues. The CDR3 region has the DNA TGTGCCAGCAGCAAAACGGGGAATCAGCCCCAGCATTTT. Translating it yields CASSKTGNQPQHF.

The rearrangement uses TRBV7-2 and TRBJ2-5, with D uncertain. There are 14 residues in the CDR3. Trimming left V 5 bases short and J 3 bases short, with 13 bases between. The germline V gene encodes CDR1 SGHTA and CDR2 FQGNSA. The CDR3 spells CASSPFRGEETQYF. The CDR3 nucleotides are TGTGCCAGCAGCCCCTTCCGCGGAGAAGAGACCCAGTACTTC.

The CDR3 spells CASSLEGQGLFQPQHF. In nucleotides, the CDR3 is TGCGCCAGCAGCTTAGAGGGACAGGGGCTGTTTCAGCCCCAGCATTTT. The chain joins TRBV5-1 to TRBJ1-5; 10 bases are shared with TRBD1. The V segment lost 2 bases and the J segment 6 bases; nucleotides outside the gene matches: 8. The CDR3 is made up of 16 amino acids. Germline assignment: CDR1 SGHRS and CDR2 YFSETQ.

The chain joins TRBV27 to TRBJ2-7; 8 bases are shared with TRBD1. Germline V CDR1 and CDR2: MNHEY, SMNVEV (reference sequence). Trimming cost V 6 bases and J 2 bases; bases outside gene matches: 6. CDR3 length equals 14 residues. CDR3 sequence: CASRIDRGTYEQYF. The CDR3 region has the DNA TGTGCCAGCAGAATAGACAGGGGTACCTACGAGCAGTACTTC.

The chain uses TRBV7-3 and TRBJ2-1; 11 bases are a match to TRBD2. CDR1 is SGHTA, CDR2 FQGTGA, per germline. This CDR3 has 15 residues. The J segment lost 4 bases and the V segment lost 4 bases, leaving 3 bases of the junction unmatched. In nucleotides, the CDR3 is TGTGCCAGCAGCTCGGGACTAGCGGCTTACAATGAGCAGTTCTTC. It yields the protein CASSSGLAAYNEQFF.

There are a few counts of this clone. The chain joins TRBV5-6 to TRBJ2-5, with D uncertain. The ends were cut back, 1 base at V and 4 bases at J, with 8 bases in the middle. CDR1 is SGHDT and CDR2 is YYEEEE in the germline V gene. The CDR3 totals 13 residues. CDR3 protein: CASSLLRLETQYF. DNA for the CDR3: TGTGCCAGCAGCTTGTTGAGGTTAGAGACCCAGTACTTC.

This clone came up a few times. Here the CDR3 reads CASSFQVNTEAFF. The CDR3 DNA is TGTGCCAGCAGCTTTCAGGTAAACACTGAAGCTTTCTTT. The rearrangement uses TRBV5-4 and TRBJ1-1, with no clear D. Per the germline V gene, CDR1 is SGHNT and CDR2 is YYREEE (reference sequence). The CDR3 runs 13 residues. The ends were cut back, 2 bases at V and 2 bases at J, with 7 bases in the middle.

The chain uses TRBV18 and TRBJ2-3; TRBD2 matches 7 bases. The CDR3 totals 16 residues. The V and J ends lost 2 bases and 4 bases, in that order; junction bases with no gene match: 9. Per the germline V gene, CDR1 is KGHSH and CDR2 is LQKENI. CDR3 DNA: TGTGCCAGCTCACCAGCGGGCGGGGGATTTGCAGATACGCAGTATTTT. It codes for CASSPAGGGFADTQYF.

This sequence joins TRBV30 and TRBJ1-1; D perhaps matches TRBD1 (6 bases). Trimming removed 1 base at V and 6 bases at J, with 15 bases between. Germline V lookup: CDR1 GTSNPN, CDR2 SVGIG (reference sequence). CDR3 length: 14 amino acids. The CDR3 protein is CAWSGGQGSSEAFF. CDR3 in DNA: TGTGCCTGGAGTGGTGGGCAGGGGAGCTCTGAAGCTTTCTTT.

The J gene is TRBJ1-5, the V gene TRBV30; 7 bases agree with TRBD1. CDR3 length: 16 amino acids. Per the germline V gene, CDR1 is GTSNPN and CDR2 is SVGIG (reference sequence). With 4 bases clipped from V and 0 bases from J, the junction kept 9 bases outside the gene matches. CDR3 amino acids: CAWTVGGSFSNQPQHF. For the CDR3, the DNA is TGTGCCTGGACCGTAGGGGGCAGTTTTAGCAATCAGCCCCAGCATTTT.

The chain employs TRBV7-9 and TRBJ2-2; possibly TRBD2 for D (6 bases). Germline V lookup: CDR1 SEHNR, CDR2 FQNEAQ (reference sequence). V lost 1 base and J 7 bases, leaving 10 bases between the germline ends. The CDR3 has 14 residues. The CDR3 nucleotides are TGTGCCAGCAGCTTAGTGCGGGGTTACGGGGAGCTGTTTTTT. Amino acids: CASSLVRGYGELFF.

The rearrangement joins TRBV7-3 to TRBJ2-1; D is unclear. V dropped 2 bases and J dropped 3 bases, with 11 bases sitting between them. This CDR3 has 15 residues. Germline V CDR1 and CDR2: SGHTA, FQGTGA. The CDR3 region has the DNA TGTGCCAGCAGCTTAGGGCCCCCAGACTACAATGAGCAGTTCTTC. It translates to CASSLGPPDYNEQFF. Based on the CDR3 plus reference TRBV7-3 and TRBJ2-1, the full variable domain is GAGVSQTPSNKVTEKGKYVELRCDPISGHTALYWYRQSLGQGPEFLIYFQGTGAADDSGLPNDRFFAVRPEGSVSTLKIQRTERGDSAVYLCASSLGPPDYNEQFFGPGTRLTVL.